The 10 T cell receptor beta chains presented below share a single source sample, sequenced in a study of T cells after yellow fever vaccination. One entry per CDR3 protein results from TCRdb running MiXCR on the 5' RACE reads. This table holds about 350,000 distinct CDR3 sequences, around 13% found once. Sequences were derived from CD4+ T cells sorted from PBMCs, sampled 15 days after the yellow fever booster vaccination. The receptor set was obtained from a man aged 18 to 35 who received the YFV17D yellow fever vaccine.

This sequence joins TRBV7-3 and TRBJ2-1; 12 bases map to TRBD2. CDR1 and CDR2 from the germline V gene are SGHTA and FQGTGA. CDR3 size: 15 residues. The trim removed 4 bases at V and 6 bases at J, leaving 4 bases unmatched. The CDR3 loop reads CASSSSGGAGNEQFF. The CDR3 nucleotides read TGTGCCAGCAGCTCTAGCGGGGGGGCGGGCAATGAGCAGTTCTTC.

The rearrangement joins TRBV5-6 to TRBJ2-2, with D possibly being TRBD2 (5 bases). Germline V gene lookup returns CDR1 SGHDT and CDR2 YYEEEE. The length of the CDR3 is 15 residues. V dropped 4 bases and J dropped 3 bases, with 13 bases sitting between them. CDR3 region: CASSLERWDTGELFF. For the CDR3, the DNA is TGTGCCAGCAGCCTTGAGCGGTGGGACACCGGGGAGCTGTTTTTT.

The chain carries TRBV2 and TRBJ1-4; a possible D gene is TRBD1 (6 bases). CDR3 length: 14 amino acids. Germline-derived CDR1 and CDR2 are SNHLY and FYNNEI. Trimming shortened V by 8 bases and J by 8 bases, and 18 bases separated the two germline ends. The CDR3 here is CASGGGGGGEKLFF. In DNA form, the CDR3 reads TGTGCCAGCGGGGGCGGAGGCGGTGGAGAAAAACTGTTTTTT.

The CDR3 spells CATSDLGQPQHF. The DNA for the CDR3 is TGTGCCACCAGTGATTTAGGCCAGCCCCAGCATTTT. This chain uses TRBV24-1 with TRBJ1-5, with D unresolved. Per germline, CDR1 KGHDR and CDR2 SFDVKD. The CDR3 is 12 amino acids. V was trimmed by 1 base and J by 7 bases, leaving 4 bases between them.

This clonotype was counted between two and nine times. The chain recombines TRBV7-2 with TRBJ2-7; 8 bases align to TRBD1. The CDR3 contains 14 residues. The germline CDR1 and CDR2 sequences are SGHTA and FQGNSA. The J segment lost 7 bases and the V segment lost 4 bases, leaving 9 bases of the junction unmatched. CDR3 sequence (DNA): TGTGCCAGCAGCTCAAGGACAGGGTCTCTTGAGCAGTACTTC. This codes for CASSSRTGSLEQYF.

The rearrangement links TRBV15 to TRBJ1-2, with a possible D match to TRBD1 (5 bases). Germline V gives CDR1 LNHNV, CDR2 YYDKDF (reference sequence). CDR3 length: 12 residues. Trimming took 5 bases from V and 7 from J, leaving 11 bases between them. The chain's CDR3 is CATSRREGGYTF. CDR3 nucleotides: TGTGCCACCAGCCGCAGGGAGGGTGGCTACACCTTC.

This chain uses TRBV20-1 with TRBJ2-5; D is ambiguous. This CDR3 contains 12 residues. CDR1 and CDR2 (germline): DFQATT, SNEGSKA (reference sequence). V lost 6 bases and J lost 2, with 10 bases in between. The CDR3 protein is CSALQGQETQYF. The CDR3 DNA reads as TGCAGTGCCCTACAAGGACAAGAGACCCAGTACTTC.

This clonotype was seen only a few times. V and J are TRBV20-1 and TRBJ2-3, with 7 bases matching TRBD1. The CDR3 totals 14 residues. The ends lost 3 bases at V and 6 bases at J; junction bases unmatched: 9. Germline V gives CDR1 DFQATT, CDR2 SNEGSKA (reference sequence). The DNA of the CDR3 is TGCAGTGCTAGGACAGGGTCGTGGTCGGATACGCAGTATTTT. Its translation: CSARTGSWSDTQYF.

The gene calls are TRBV6-6 and TRBJ2-6, with 9 bases that match TRBD1. This CDR3 region has 19 residues. In germline, CDR1 is MNHNY, CDR2 SVGAGI (reference sequence). V gave up 0 bases and J gave up 2 bases; unmatched junction bases: 8. The CDR3 spells CASSYSGTGFSAGANVLTF. CDR3 nucleotides: TGTGCCAGCAGTTACTCAGGGACAGGGTTTTCGGCTGGGGCCAACGTCCTGACTTTC.

This clonotype was seen a few times. The rearrangement joins TRBV10-1 to TRBJ2-3; possible D gene TRBD2, 6 bases. The V end was cut by 7 bases, the J end by 2 bases, with 13 bases between. The CDR3 loop spans 14 amino acids. Germline V gene lookup returns CDR1 WNHNN and CDR2 SYGVQD (reference sequence). The CDR3 loop is CASKDSGLTDTQYF. The CDR3 nucleotides are TGCGCCAGCAAGGATAGCGGTCTCACAGATACGCAGTATTTT.